The 21 T cell receptor beta chains given below trace back to one sample, sequenced in a study of T-cell memory formation after mild COVID-19. TCRdb re-called the 5' RACE reads with MiXCR, one entry per CDR3 protein. The sample shows just under 50,000 distinct CDR3 sequences, around 12% of them seen only once. Sequencing was carried out using PBMCs or a T cell subset sorted from them (not recorded which). The receptor set was obtained from a man in his late teens or twenties who had mild COVID-19 (a few samples of this study predate the infection). Cell type and time point are not known.

The chain joins TRBV28 to TRBJ2-3; D is unresolved. Germline lookup yields CDR1 MDHEN and CDR2 SYDVKM. V was clipped by 6 bases and J by 0 bases, with 10 bases between them. CDR3 length equals 14 residues. The CDR3 DNA is TGTGCCAGCAGCCGTCAACCTAGCACAGATACGCAGTATTTT. Protein product: CASSRQPSTDTQYF. The whole variable domain, remainder taken from reference TRBV28 and TRBJ2-3, is DVKVTQSSRYLVKRTGEKVFLECVQDMDHENMFWYRQDPGLGLRLIYFSYDVKMKEKGDIPEGYSVSREKKERFSLILESASTNQTSMYLCASSRQPSTDTQYFGPGTRLTVL.

This clonotype has a count of ten or more. The chain employs TRBV7-9 and TRBJ2-1; 9 bases align to TRBD1. V was clipped by 4 bases and J by 2 bases; unmatched bases: 15. The germline V gene has CDR1 SEHNR and CDR2 FQNEAQ (reference sequence). This CDR3 has 19 amino acids. The chain's CDR3 is CASSYSPGQGVLAYNEQFF. CDR3 DNA: TGTGCCAGCAGCTACAGCCCGGGACAGGGCGTCCTCGCCTACAATGAGCAGTTCTTC. Full variable domain (missing parts from reference TRBV7-9 and TRBJ2-1): DTGVSQNPRHKITKRGQNVTFRCDPISEHNRLYWYRQTLGQGPEFLTYFQNEAQLEKSRLLSDRFSAERPKGSFSTLEIQRTEQGDSAMYLCASSYSPGQGVLAYNEQFFGPGTRLTVL.

The V call is TRBV7-2, the J call TRBJ1-5; no clear D gene. The CDR3 length is 14 residues. V was clipped by 2 bases and J by 3 bases, with 8 bases between them. Germline V gene sequence: CDR1 SGHTA, CDR2 FQGNSA. The CDR3 is CASSLMPDNQPQHF. Here the CDR3 DNA reads TGTGCCAGCAGCTTAATGCCGGACAATCAGCCCCAGCATTTT.

This clonotype was recorded at least ten times. The genes are TRBV7-2 and TRBJ2-3; 9 bases are a match to TRBD1. V shed 3 bases, J shed 2 bases, and the junction held 3 bases outside the gene matches. CDR1 and CDR2 (germline): SGHTA, FQGNSA. This CDR3 spans 15 amino acids. The CDR3 region is CASSLGQGFTDTQYF. The CDR3 DNA is TGTGCCAGCAGCTTGGGACAGGGTTTCACAGATACGCAGTATTTT.

In its sample, this clonotype was seen many times. The V gene is TRBV7-3, the J gene TRBJ2-7, with TRBD2 matching over 13 bases. This CDR3 is built from 16 residues. The germline gives CDR1 SGHTA, CDR2 FQGTGA. The V and J ends lost 1 base and 2 bases, in that order; junction bases with no gene match: 2. The CDR3 DNA reads as TGTGCCAGCAGCTTAAGGGGACTAGCGGGGCCCTACGAGCAGTACGTC. The encoded protein is CASSLRGLAGPYEQYV.

Many counts were recorded for this clonotype. The CDR3 protein is CASSGRDRGRDEQYF. The CDR3, as DNA: TGCGCCAGCAGCGGACGGGACAGGGGCAGAGACGAGCAGTACTTC. The chain joins TRBV5-1 to TRBJ2-7, with 10 bases lining up with TRBD1. CDR1 SGHRS and CDR2 YFSETQ come from the germline V gene. The ends lost 4 bases at V and 5 bases at J; junction bases unmatched: 9. The CDR3 consists of 15 residues.

This chain links TRBV12-3 or TRBV12-4 with TRBJ2-2; a possible D gene is TRBD1 (6 bases). There are 14 residues in the CDR3. The V end was cut by 6 bases, the J end by 5 bases, with 13 bases between. The CDR3 is CASRQRTVTGELFF. DNA for the CDR3: TGTGCCAGCAGACAGAGGACAGTAACCGGGGAGCTGTTTTTT.

This clonotype turned up a few times. This chain joins TRBV24-1 and TRBJ2-7; D tentatively fits TRBD1 or TRBD2 (6 bases each). With 7 bases removed from V and 5 bases from J, the gap between germline ends came to 23 bases. This CDR3 contains 16 residues. CDR1 is KGHDR, CDR2 SFDVKD, per germline. The CDR3 DNA follows: TGTGCCACCAGGACAAGTCGGGGGCTGCCAAAGGACGAGCAGTACGTC. Its protein product is CATRTSRGLPKDEQYV.

The genes are TRBV28 and TRBJ2-1; possibly TRBD2 for D (6 bases). The V end lost 4 bases, the J end lost 5 bases, and 12 bases lay between the germline ends. The CDR3 sequence is 14 residues long. Germline values: CDR1 MDHEN, CDR2 SYDVKM. This CDR3 reads CASSSAGQHNEQFF. The CDR3 DNA reads as TGTGCCAGCAGTTCTGCGGGGCAGCACAATGAGCAGTTCTTC.

The V gene is TRBV7-3, the J gene TRBJ2-5; TRBD1 aligns across 7 bases. The end of the DNA is better explained by TRBJ2-1, so the J call may be wrong. This CDR3 has 15 amino acids. Germline CDR1 reads SGHTA; CDR2 reads FQGTGA. CDR3 nucleotides: TGTGCCAGCAGCTTAGATTACAGGGGTTTGAATGAGCAGTTCTTC. It yields the protein CASSLDYRGLNEQFF.

The chain carries TRBV7-9 and TRBJ2-5; 7 nucleotides align to TRBD1. V dropped 8 bases and J dropped 5; count of bases not matched to a gene: 5. In germline, CDR1 is SEHNR, CDR2 FQNEAQ (reference sequence). The CDR3 runs 12 residues. Written as DNA, the CDR3 is TGTGCCAGCCGAGGGGGCCTGGAGACCCAGTACTTC. This codes for CASRGGLETQYF.

This clonotype appeared many times. The chain recombines TRBV7-3 with TRBJ2-1; TRBD2 matches 10 bases. CDR1 is SGHTA, CDR2 FQGTGA, per germline. The CDR3 length is 14 residues. The V gene end was trimmed by 4 bases and the J gene end by 4 bases; junction bases not matched to a gene: 1. CDR3 sequence: CASSSTSGYNEQFF. The CDR3 bases are TGTGCCAGCAGCTCGACTAGCGGGTACAATGAGCAGTTCTTC.

This clonotype showed up many times. The rearrangement links TRBV7-3 to TRBJ2-3; TRBD1 agrees at 7 bases. This CDR3 is built from 16 residues. CDR1 and CDR2 (germline): SGHTA, FQGTGA. J gave up 2 bases and V 4 bases, and 9 bases lay outside the gene matches. CDR3 amino acids: CASSSNTGVLTDTQYF. The CDR3 nucleotides read TGTGCCAGCAGCTCGAATACAGGGGTACTCACAGATACGCAGTATTTT.

This clonotype was observed many times. The chain has TRBV3-1 and TRBJ2-3; D remains unclear. V was cut by 5 bases and J by 11 bases, with 17 bases left in between. Germline V gives CDR1 LGHDT, CDR2 YNNKEL (reference sequence). The CDR3 length is 13 residues. This chain's CDR3 is CASSKPLGRGQYF. Here the CDR3 DNA reads TGTGCCAGCAGCAAACCCCTTGGGCGTGGGCAGTATTTT.

This clonotype was detected only a few times. The DNA for the CDR3 is TGTGCCAGTAGGGTACAGGGATCTGCAGATACGCAGTATTTT. This translates into CASRVQGSADTQYF. V and J are TRBV19 and TRBJ2-3, with D tentatively TRBD1 (6 bases). The V end was cut by 6 bases, the J end by 4 bases, with 14 bases between. Germline loops: CDR1 LNHDA, CDR2 SQIVND (reference sequence). This CDR3 comprises 14 residues. Combining the CDR3 with reference TRBV19 and TRBJ2-3 gives the whole variable domain DGGITQSPKYLFRKEGQNVTLSCEQNLNHDAMYWYRQDPGQGLRLIYYSQIVNDFQKGDIAEGYSVSREKKESFPLTVTSAQKNPTAFYLCASRVQGSADTQYFGPGTRLTVL.

The chain carries TRBV7-2 and TRBJ2-5; the D is unclear. The length of the CDR3 is 17 residues. Trimming took 2 bases from V and 0 from J, leaving 16 bases between them. The germline gives CDR1 SGHTA, CDR2 FQGNSA. The CDR3 coding sequence is TGTGCCAGCAGCTTATCGCCCTGGCACGGTGACCAAGAGACCCAGTACTTC. This translates into CASSLSPWHGDQETQYF.

This clonotype has ten or more counts. The chain has TRBV7-2 and TRBJ2-1; D uncertain. Germline CDR1 is SGHTA and CDR2 is FQGNSA. This CDR3 has 16 residues. V lost 2 bases and J 0 bases, leaving 11 bases between the germline ends. The CDR3 is CASSLLGTSSYNEQFF. CDR3 DNA sequence: TGTGCCAGCAGCTTATTAGGAACGAGCTCCTACAATGAGCAGTTCTTC. Combining the CDR3 with reference TRBV7-2 and TRBJ2-1 gives the whole variable domain GAGVSQSPSNKVTEKGKDVELRCDPISGHTALYWYRQSLGQGLEFLIYFQGNSAPDKSGLPSDRFSAERTGGSVSTLTIQRTQQEDSAVYLCASSLLGTSSYNEQFFGPGTRLTVL.

Only a few counts were recorded for this clonotype. The chain combines TRBV20-1 with TRBJ1-1, with D unclear. Per germline, CDR1 DFQATT and CDR2 SNEGSKA (reference sequence). Trimming removed 3 bases from V and 7 bases from J, with 12 bases in between. The CDR3 loop spans 12 amino acids. The CDR3 region is CSASRRGVEAFF. The CDR3 DNA reads as TGCAGTGCTAGCAGGCGTGGGGTTGAAGCTTTCTTT.

The CDR3 DNA sequence: TGTGCCAGCAGCCCAGGCCCGGGAGGCGAGCAGTACGTC. It encodes CASSPGPGGEQYV. The J gene is TRBJ2-7, the V gene TRBV7-9, with 7 bases lining up with TRBD2. The CDR3 is made up of 13 amino acids. Germline loops: CDR1 SEHNR, CDR2 FQNEAQ (reference sequence). V dropped 5 bases and J dropped 6; count of bases not matched to a gene: 7.

This clonotype showed up just a few times. This chain links TRBV10-3 with TRBJ2-3; no reliable D call. V was shortened by 5 bases and J by 5 bases, with 11 bases between the two germline ends. The CDR3 is made up of 13 amino acids. CDR1 is ENHRY, CDR2 SYGVKD, per germline. The CDR3 protein is CAISLTVGDTQYF. In nucleotides, the CDR3 is TGTGCCATCAGTCTGACCGTCGGAGATACGCAGTATTTT.

This clonotype was counted many times. This rearrangement joins TRBV15 to TRBJ1-5; the D is unclear. CDR3 size: 17 residues. Germline CDR1 reads LNHNV; CDR2 reads YYDKDF (reference sequence). The V and J ends lost 0 bases and 3 bases respectively, with 15 bases between them. The CDR3 spells CATSRDQLGSPNQPQHF. The CDR3 nucleotides are TGTGCCACCAGCAGAGATCAGTTAGGGAGCCCCAATCAGCCCCAGCATTTT. Looking up the rest from reference TRBV15 and TRBJ1-5 gives the full variable domain: DAMVIQNPRYQVTQFGKPVTLSCSQTLNHNVMYWYQQKSSQAPKLLFHYYDKDFNNEADTPDNFQSRRPNTSFCFLDIRSPGLGDTAMYLCATSRDQLGSPNQPQHFGDGTRLSIL.